One and the same sample provided the 28 T cell receptor beta chains below, sequenced in a study of CD8+CD57+ T cells in acquired aplastic anemia. TCR beta VDJ and CDR3 profiles were obtained from a genomic DNA template. TCRdb ran MiXCR on the reads and lists one entry per CDR3 protein. Altogether tens of thousands of distinct CDR3 sequences are present, around 76% being singletons, with the ten largest covering about 23%. Input material: sorted CD4+, CD8+, or CD8+CD57+ T cells (not recorded which) from PBMCs. The origin of the receptors is a human donor in good health, serving as a control.

About this clonotype itself: One end of the junction does not line up with germline, which may come from a read error. The chain has TRBV5-1 and TRBJ1-2, with D perhaps TRBD1 (5 bases). The length of the CDR3 is 16 residues. The germline CDR1 and CDR2 sequences are SGHRS and YFSETQ. The CDR3 bases are TGCGCCAGCAGCCAGGTGCCGACAGTGGATAACTATGGCCACACCTTC. Amino acid sequence: CASSQVPTVDNYGHTF.

This clonotype qualifies as medium-sized. J is TRBJ1-6 and V is TRBV4-3; D might be TRBD1 (5 bases). V gave up 2 bases and J gave up 8 bases, with 16 bases separating them. Germline V gene lookup returns CDR1 LGHNA and CDR2 YSLEER. The CDR3 consists of 16 residues. The DNA for the CDR3 is TGCGCCAGCAGCCAATTTGCGGTGACAGAGGATTCACCCCTCCACTTT. This translates into CASSQFAVTEDSPLHF.

The chain recombines TRBV15 with TRBJ2-7; D gene ambiguous. CDR1 LNHNV and CDR2 YYDKDF come from the germline V gene (reference sequence). V was shortened by 1 base and J by 4 bases, with 11 bases between the two germline ends. The CDR3 sequence is 14 residues long. DNA for the CDR3: TGTGCCACCAGCAGAGTTGTGGCACCATACGAGCAGTACTTC. It is translated as CATSRVVAPYEQYF. Using reference TRBV15 and TRBJ2-7 for the parts outside the CDR3, the full variable domain is DAMVIQNPRYQVTQFGKPVTLSCSQTLNHNVMYWYQQKSSQAPKLLFHYYDKDFNNEADTPDNFQSRRPNTSFCFLDIRSPGLGDTAMYLCATSRVVAPYEQYFGPGTRLTVT.

This chain joins TRBV7-3 and TRBJ1-4; 10 bases fit TRBD1. CDR3 length: 14 residues. The V gene's germline CDR1 is SGHTA and CDR2 FQGTGA. The ends lost 6 bases at V and 5 bases at J; junction bases unmatched: 3. CDR3 loop: CASRRDRGNEKLFF. CDR3 nucleotides: TGTGCCAGCAGGAGGGACAGGGGAAATGAAAAACTGTTTTTT.

The rearrangement uses TRBV6-1 and TRBJ2-7, with 10 bases that match TRBD1. V trimming: 6 bases; J trimming: 4 bases; junction bases outside the gene matches: 9. The germline V gene has CDR1 MNHNS and CDR2 SASEGT. This CDR3 spans 15 amino acids. Here the CDR3 reads CASRVGQGVTYEQYF. The CDR3 nucleotides read TGTGCCAGCAGGGTAGGACAGGGGGTAACTTACGAGCAGTACTTC.

This clonotype was seen many times. This chain joins TRBV4-3 and TRBJ2-1, with D uncertain. CDR1 LGHNA and CDR2 YSLEER come from the germline V gene. V lost 0 bases to trimming and J lost 0 bases, with 12 bases between them. This CDR3 has 17 amino acids. This chain's CDR3 is CASSQDGHSSSYNEQFF. For the CDR3, the DNA is TGCGCCAGCAGCCAAGATGGTCACAGCAGCTCCTACAATGAGCAGTTCTTC.

The V gene is TRBV19, the J gene TRBJ1-2; D may be TRBD1 (5 bases). The CDR3 length is 12 residues. V lost 4 bases, J lost 5 bases, and 8 bases lay in between. Per germline, CDR1 LNHDA and CDR2 SQIVND (reference sequence). In nucleotides, the CDR3 is TGTGCCAGTAGTACCTCAGGGTATGGCTACACCTTC. Its translation is CASSTSGYGYTF.

This rearrangement joins TRBV20-1 to TRBJ2-3, with TRBD2 matching over 11 bases. The CDR3 runs to 15 residues. CDR1 and CDR2 from the germline V gene are DFQATT and SNEGSKA (reference sequence). V dropped 1 base and J dropped 2; count of bases not matched to a gene: 2. The CDR3 spells CSARAGLADTDTQYF. In nucleotides, the CDR3 is TGCAGTGCTAGAGCGGGACTAGCGGACACAGATACGCAGTATTTT.

This rearrangement joins TRBV19 to TRBJ2-6; D gene ambiguous. CDR1 LNHDA and CDR2 SQIVND come from the germline V gene (reference sequence). CDR3 size: 13 residues. Trimming stripped 2 bases from V and 4 bases from J, with 3 bases between. CDR3 loop: CASSIQGANVLTF. DNA of the CDR3: TGTGCCAGTAGTATACAGGGGGCCAACGTCCTGACTTTC.

The rearrangement joins TRBV14 to TRBJ1-6, with D uncertain. The CDR3 totals 16 residues. Germline CDR1 reads SGHDN; CDR2 reads FVKESK. Trimming took off 2 bases at V and 0 bases at J, with 8 bases between the two ends. CDR3 sequence: CASSQRASSYNSPLHF. For the CDR3, the DNA is TGTGCCAGCAGCCAAAGAGCCAGCTCCTATAATTCACCCCTCCACTTT.

This clonotype was counted a few times. Here the CDR3 DNA reads TGTGCCACCAGCAGAGGCGTGGTTGGTCCAGATACGCAGTATTTT. This encodes CATSRGVVGPDTQYF. The chain is built from TRBV15 and TRBJ2-3; no definite D call. Germline CDR1 is LNHNV and CDR2 is YYDKDF (reference sequence). The CDR3 is 15 amino acids. The V gene lost 1 base and the J gene lost 4 bases, with 12 bases spanning the gap.

The chain combines TRBV19 with TRBJ1-2; perhaps TRBD1 as D (5 bases). The germline V gene has CDR1 LNHDA and CDR2 SQIVND (reference sequence). V gave up 10 bases and J gave up 5 bases, with 23 bases separating them. The CDR3 is 15 residues long. CDR3 loop: CATKLGGTDRYGYTF. In nucleotides, the CDR3 is TGTGCCACTAAACTTGGTGGGACCGACAGATATGGCTACACCTTC.

J is TRBJ2-1 and V is TRBV4-1, with D perhaps matching TRBD2 (5 bases). The CDR3 runs to 14 residues. Trimming removed 1 base at V and 6 bases at J, with 10 bases between. Germline CDR1 reads MGHRA; CDR2 reads YSYEKL. CDR3 region: CASSQVSGGNEQFF. For the CDR3, the DNA is TGCGCCAGCAGCCAAGTCTCAGGAGGCAATGAGCAGTTCTTC.

The chain carries TRBV19 and TRBJ2-3; D call uncertain. Germline loops: CDR1 LNHDA, CDR2 SQIVND (reference sequence). Deletions cut 1 base from V and 4 bases from J, with 9 bases between. The CDR3 runs to 14 residues. The CDR3 sequence: CASSIGFWADTQYF. Written as DNA, the CDR3 is TGTGCCAGTAGTATAGGTTTTTGGGCAGATACGCAGTATTTT.

V and J are TRBV29-1 and TRBJ1-2; D gene uncertain. The V and J ends lost 6 bases and 4 bases respectively, with 21 bases between them. The CDR3 runs to 15 residues. The germline V gene encodes CDR1 SQVTM and CDR2 ANQGSEA. The CDR3 coding sequence is TGCAGCGTCCACCTTCCGGACCGAAGAAGCTATGGCTACACCTTC. Translation: CSVHLPDRRSYGYTF.

This chain connects TRBV24-1 to TRBJ1-1; D is possibly TRBD1 (5 bases). Germline loops: CDR1 KGHDR, CDR2 SFDVKD. V was pared by 8 bases and J by 7 bases, with 7 bases between. The CDR3 loop spans 10 amino acids. The CDR3 DNA reads as TGTGCCACCACAGGGCTTGAAGCTTTCTTT. The encoded protein is CATTGLEAFF.

This clonotype counts as medium-sized. The genes are TRBV7-9 and TRBJ2-2; D ambiguous. Germline loops: CDR1 SEHNR, CDR2 FQNEAQ (reference sequence). V lost 5 bases, J lost 5 bases, and 12 bases lay in between. This CDR3 is built from 14 residues. CDR3 DNA: TGTGCCAGCAGCCCCCCGCTGAATACCGGGGAGCTGTTTTTT. Translated, it gives CASSPPLNTGELFF. The whole variable domain, filled in from reference TRBV7-9 and TRBJ2-2, reads DTGVSQNPRHKITKRGQNVTFRCDPISEHNRLYWYRQTLGQGPEFLTYFQNEAQLEKSRLLSDRFSAERPKGSFSTLEIQRTEQGDSAMYLCASSPPLNTGELFFGEGSRLTVL.

The chain joins TRBV29-1 to TRBJ2-7; the D gene is possibly TRBD2 (5 bases). Germline-derived CDR1 and CDR2 are SQVTM and ANQGSEA. The ends were cut back, 4 bases at V and 1 base at J, with 14 bases in the middle. The CDR3 runs 14 residues. The CDR3 spells CSVADGEGSYEQYF. Written as DNA, the CDR3 is TGCAGCGTTGCAGACGGGGAAGGTTCCTACGAGCAGTACTTC.

V is TRBV15 and J is TRBJ2-3; TRBD2 might be the D (6 bases). V lost 0 bases, J lost 0 bases, and 22 bases lay in between. Per the germline V gene, CDR1 is LNHNV and CDR2 is YYDKDF (reference sequence). There are 20 residues in the CDR3. CDR3 residues: CATSRDPPGGAPFSTDTQYF. The CDR3 DNA is TGTGCCACCAGCAGAGATCCCCCGGGCGGGGCCCCGTTTAGCACAGATACGCAGTATTTT.

V and J are TRBV19 and TRBJ2-7; D unresolved. The germline V gene encodes CDR1 LNHDA and CDR2 SQIVND (reference sequence). Deletions cut 5 bases from V and 2 bases from J, with 19 bases between. CDR3 size: 16 residues. CDR3 amino acids: CASSPDPAVGTYEQYF. DNA of the CDR3: TGTGCCAGTAGTCCCGACCCAGCCGTAGGCACCTACGAGCAGTACTTC.

The chain is built from TRBV2 and TRBJ1-2, with a tentative D call TRBD1 (6 bases). CDR1 and CDR2 (germline): SNHLY, FYNNEI. This CDR3 comprises 15 residues. The germline V and J ends were trimmed by 2 bases and 5 bases, with 15 bases remaining between them. The CDR3 loop reads CASSERQGSPYGYTF. As DNA, the CDR3 is TGTGCCAGCAGTGAACGTCAGGGGAGTCCTTATGGCTACACCTTC.

The J gene is TRBJ2-5, the V gene TRBV20-1, with 7 bases matching TRBD2. The V gene end was trimmed by 2 bases and the J gene end by 4 bases; junction bases not matched to a gene: 1. CDR1 is DFQATT, CDR2 SNEGSKA, per germline (reference sequence). The CDR3 is 12 amino acids. Written as DNA, the CDR3 is TGCAGTGCTAGAAGGGAGGGAGAGACCCAGTACTTC. Its protein product is CSARREGETQYF.

A note on this clonotype: An end of the junction differs from the germline gene, which may be a read error. This chain joins TRBV15 and TRBJ1-4; the match to TRBD1 covers 7 bases. This CDR3 is built from 14 residues. Germline V gives CDR1 LNHNV, CDR2 YYDKDF (reference sequence). The CDR3 coding sequence is TGTGCCACCAGCGGGACAGAAACGGGTGAAGAACTGTTTTTT. It is translated as CATSGTETGEELFF.

The chain joins TRBV24-1 to TRBJ2-1, with a tentative D call TRBD1 (5 bases). This CDR3 contains 13 residues. Trimming stripped 7 bases from V and 12 bases from J, with 18 bases between. Germline values: CDR1 KGHDR, CDR2 SFDVKD. DNA of the CDR3: TGTGCCACCAGCTTGAGCCTAACAGGAGTGCAGTTCTTC. Its translation is CATSLSLTGVQFF.

By sample share, this clonotype is medium-sized. The gene calls are TRBV29-1 and TRBJ1-1; 9 bases are a match to TRBD1. The length of the CDR3 is 11 residues. CDR1 and CDR2 (germline): SQVTM, ANQGSEA. V was clipped by 6 bases and J by 10 bases; unmatched bases: 6. The CDR3 here is CSVPKQGAAFF. CDR3 nucleotides: TGCAGCGTCCCGAAACAGGGGGCAGCTTTCTTT.

The rearrangement uses TRBV20-1 and TRBJ1-6, with D hard to call. V was pared by 1 base and J by 6 bases, with 13 bases between. The CDR3 is 15 residues long. Germline values: CDR1 DFQATT, CDR2 SNEGSKA (reference sequence). Here the CDR3 DNA reads TGCAGTGCTAGAGCGGAGGAAAGGAGTAATTCACCCCTCCACTTT. This sequence encodes CSARAEERSNSPLHF.

By frequency in the sample, this clonotype is medium-sized. The rearrangement uses TRBV20-1 and TRBJ1-5; D is ambiguous. The CDR3 has 13 amino acids. V was pared by 7 bases and J by 2 bases, with 12 bases between. In germline, CDR1 is DFQATT, CDR2 SNEGSKA (reference sequence). DNA of the CDR3: TGCAGTGTCCCGAGCCAAGGCAATCAGCCCCAGCATTTT. Its protein product is CSVPSQGNQPQHF.

CDR3 sequence reads: CASSQLGRRIMNTEAFF. The CDR3 nucleotides are TGTGCCAGCAGCCAACTCGGACGGCGAATCATGAACACTGAAGCTTTCTTT. V is TRBV3-1 and J is TRBJ1-1; D ambiguous. The CDR3 has 17 residues. The germline CDR1 and CDR2 sequences are LGHDT and YNNKEL (reference sequence). V was shortened by 2 bases and J by 0 bases, with 16 bases between the two germline ends.